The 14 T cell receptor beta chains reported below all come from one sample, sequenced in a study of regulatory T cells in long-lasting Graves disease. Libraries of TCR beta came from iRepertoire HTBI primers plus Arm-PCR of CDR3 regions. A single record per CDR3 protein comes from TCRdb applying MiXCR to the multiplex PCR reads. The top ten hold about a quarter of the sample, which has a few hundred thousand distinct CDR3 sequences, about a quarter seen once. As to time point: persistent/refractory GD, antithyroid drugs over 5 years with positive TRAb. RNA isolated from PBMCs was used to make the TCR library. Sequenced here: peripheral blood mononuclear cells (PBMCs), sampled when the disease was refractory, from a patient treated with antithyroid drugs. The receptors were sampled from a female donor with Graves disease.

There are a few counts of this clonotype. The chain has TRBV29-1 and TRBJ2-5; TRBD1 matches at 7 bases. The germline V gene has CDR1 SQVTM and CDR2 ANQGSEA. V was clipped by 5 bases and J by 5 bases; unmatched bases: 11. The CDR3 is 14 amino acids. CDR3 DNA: TGCAGCGTTCCCCTGACAGGGAATACTGAGACCCAGTACTTC. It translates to CSVPLTGNTETQYF. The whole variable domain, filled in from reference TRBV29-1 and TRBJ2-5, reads SAVISQKPSRDICQRGTSLTIQCQVDSQVTMMFWYRQQPGQSLTLIATANQGSEATYESGFVIDKFPISRPNLTFSTLTVSNMSPEDSSIYLCSVPLTGNTETQYFGPGTRLLVL.

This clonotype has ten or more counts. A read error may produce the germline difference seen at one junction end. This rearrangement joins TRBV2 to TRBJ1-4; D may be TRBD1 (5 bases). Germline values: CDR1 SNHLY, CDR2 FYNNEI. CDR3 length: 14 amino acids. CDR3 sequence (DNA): TGTGCCAGCGGTGACAGTGGGAGGGCTGAAAAACTGTTTTTT. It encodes CASGDSGRAEKLFF.

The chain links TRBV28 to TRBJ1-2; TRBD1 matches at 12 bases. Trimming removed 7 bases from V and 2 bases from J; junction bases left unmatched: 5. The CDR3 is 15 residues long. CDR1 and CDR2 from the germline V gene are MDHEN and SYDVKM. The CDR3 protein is CASTGTGGLNYGYTF. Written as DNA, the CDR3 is TGTGCCAGCACCGGGACAGGGGGCTTAAACTATGGCTACACCTTC.

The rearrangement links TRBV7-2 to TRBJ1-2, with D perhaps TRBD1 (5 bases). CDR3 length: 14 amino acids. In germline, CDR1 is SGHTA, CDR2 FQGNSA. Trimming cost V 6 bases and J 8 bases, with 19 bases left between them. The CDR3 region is CASRAGTAVEGYTF. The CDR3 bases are TGTGCCAGCAGGGCCGGGACGGCGGTTGAAGGCTACACCTTC.

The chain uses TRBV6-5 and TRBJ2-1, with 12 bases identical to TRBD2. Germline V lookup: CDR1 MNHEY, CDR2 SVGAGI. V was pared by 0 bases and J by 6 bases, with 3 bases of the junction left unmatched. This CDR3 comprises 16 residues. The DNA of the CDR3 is TGTGCCAGCAGTTACTCGACTAGCGGGAGTTTCAATGAGCAGTTCTTC. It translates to CASSYSTSGSFNEQFF.

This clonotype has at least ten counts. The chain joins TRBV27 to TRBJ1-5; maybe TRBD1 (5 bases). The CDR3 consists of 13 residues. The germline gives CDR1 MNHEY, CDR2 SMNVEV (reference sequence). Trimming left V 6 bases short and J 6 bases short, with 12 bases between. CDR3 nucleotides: TGTGCCAGCAGCAGGGTTTCTAGTCAGCCCCAGCATTTT. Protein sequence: CASSRVSSQPQHF.

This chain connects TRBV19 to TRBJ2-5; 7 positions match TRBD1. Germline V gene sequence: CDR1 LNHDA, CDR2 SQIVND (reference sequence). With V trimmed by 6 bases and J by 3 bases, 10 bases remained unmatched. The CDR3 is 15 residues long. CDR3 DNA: TGTGCCAGTAGCAGGGTCGACAGGGTCGAAGAGACCCAGTACTTC. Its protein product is CASSRVDRVEETQYF.

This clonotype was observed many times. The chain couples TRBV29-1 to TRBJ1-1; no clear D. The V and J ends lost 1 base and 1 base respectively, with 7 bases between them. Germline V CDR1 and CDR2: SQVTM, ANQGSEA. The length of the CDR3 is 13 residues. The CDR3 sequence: CSVEVGRNTEAFF. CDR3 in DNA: TGCAGCGTTGAAGTAGGCAGGAACACTGAAGCTTTCTTT.

CDR3 bases: TGTGCCAGCAGCTCCAGGGGTAACACCATATATTTT. Amino acids: CASSSRGNTIYF. The V gene is TRBV7-9, the J gene TRBJ1-3; D is possibly TRBD1 (6 bases). V was cut by 4 bases and J by 7 bases, with 8 bases left in between. The CDR3 sequence is 12 residues long. The V gene's germline CDR1 is SEHNR and CDR2 FQNEAQ (reference sequence).

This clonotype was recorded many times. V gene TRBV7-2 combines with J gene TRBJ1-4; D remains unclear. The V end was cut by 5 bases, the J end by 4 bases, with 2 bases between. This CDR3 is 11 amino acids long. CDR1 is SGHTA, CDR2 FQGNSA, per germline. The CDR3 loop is CASSDNEKLFF. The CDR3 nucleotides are TGTGCCAGCAGCGATAATGAAAAACTGTTTTTT.

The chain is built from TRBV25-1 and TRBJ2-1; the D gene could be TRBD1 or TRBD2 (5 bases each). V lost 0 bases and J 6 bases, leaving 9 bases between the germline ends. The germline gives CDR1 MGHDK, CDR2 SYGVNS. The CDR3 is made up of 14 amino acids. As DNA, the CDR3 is TGTGCCAGCAGTGAATACGGGGCTCTCAATGAGCAGTTCTTC. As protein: CASSEYGALNEQFF. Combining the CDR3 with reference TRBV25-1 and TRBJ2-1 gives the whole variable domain EADIYQTPRYLVIGTGKKITLECSQTMGHDKMYWYQQDPGMELHLIHYSYGVNSTEKGDLSSESTVSRIRTEHFPLTLESARPSHTSQYLCASSEYGALNEQFFGPGTRLTVL.

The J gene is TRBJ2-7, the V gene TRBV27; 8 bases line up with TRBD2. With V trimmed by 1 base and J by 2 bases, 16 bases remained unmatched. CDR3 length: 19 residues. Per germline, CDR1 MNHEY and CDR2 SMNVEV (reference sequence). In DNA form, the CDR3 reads TGTGCCAGCAGTTTATTATTCATGGGAGCGGGGGCCCCGCCCTACGAGCAGTACTTC. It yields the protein CASSLLFMGAGAPPYEQYF.

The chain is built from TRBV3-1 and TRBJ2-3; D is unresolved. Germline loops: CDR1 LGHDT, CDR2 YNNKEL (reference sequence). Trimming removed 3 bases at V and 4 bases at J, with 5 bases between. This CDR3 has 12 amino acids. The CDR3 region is CASSQRADTQYF. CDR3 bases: TGTGCCAGCAGCCAGAGAGCAGATACGCAGTATTTT.

The CDR3, as DNA: TGTGCCAGCAGCCAAGAAGCGGGAACCTCCGTGGAGACCCAGTACTTC. It specifies CASSQEAGTSVETQYF. The chain couples TRBV3-1 to TRBJ2-5; 7 bases align to TRBD2. With 0 bases clipped from V and 5 bases from J, the junction kept 9 bases outside the gene matches. Germline-derived CDR1 and CDR2 are LGHDT and YNNKEL (reference sequence). The CDR3 spans 16 residues.